The rows below give T cell receptor beta chains drawn from one sample of a study of long-term antiretroviral therapy in people with HIV. Libraries were prepared by immunoSEQ multiplex PCR; TCRdb keeps only in-frame clonotypes and omits some of them. Here the sample spans about 39,000 clones, approximately 87% being singletons. The source was unsorted PBMCs, collected 1.2 years after starting antiretroviral therapy. The receptors originated from a woman in her 50s with HIV. Both conserved end residues are part of each CDR3. D genes are given only for firm matches. Some rows mark clone size as missing; the rest say once, few, many or name a class of expanded clone.

TRBJ1-5,once,16,TRBV27,TRBD1,CASSSVRDRVNQPQHF,TGTGCCAGCAGCTCTGTCCGGGACAGGGTAAATCAGCCCCAGCATTTT
TRBJ1-4,.,15,TRBV9,.,CASSVAPGTHEKLFF,TGTGCCAGCAGCGTAGCCCCCGGGACACATGAAAAACTGTTTTTT
TRBJ1-6,.,15,TRBV11-2,TRBD1,CASSLEGQNNSPLHF,TGTGCCAGCAGCTTAGAGGGACAGAACAATTCACCCCTCCACTTT
TRBJ1-5,.,14,TRBV6-6,TRBD1,CASSQGQKNQPQHF,TGTGCCAGCAGTCAGGGACAGAAGAATCAGCCCCAGCATTTT
TRBJ2-2,.,16,TRBV11-3,TRBD1,CASSLTGVKGTGELFF,TGTGCCAGCAGTCTGACAGGGGTAAAAGGCACCGGGGAGCTGTTTTTT
TRBJ1-2,.,11,TRBV20-1,.,CSARVVDGYTF,TGCAGTGCTAGAGTCGTCGATGGCTACACCTTC
TRBJ2-7,.,13,TRBV29-1,TRBD1,CSVGPTGVGEQYF,TGCAGCGTTGGGCCGACAGGGGTGGGCGAGCAGTACTTC
TRBJ1-5,few,17,TRBV7-9,TRBD1,CASSLRGPQGTNQPQHF,TGTGCCAGCAGCTTAAGGGGGCCACAGGGGACCAATCAGCCCCAGCATTTT
TRBJ2-1,.,18,TRBV7-2,TRBD2,CASSFPNLSGSSYNEQFF,TGTGCCAGCAGCTTTCCGAACCTTAGCGGGTCCTCCTACAATGAGCAGTTCTTC
TRBJ1-5,few,15,TRBV19,TRBD1,CASKSQQGASQPQHF,TGTGCCAGTAAAAGTCAACAGGGGGCTTCACAGCCCCAGCATTTT
TRBJ1-2,.,14,TRBV27,TRBD1,CASSPQGGWGGYTF,TGTGCCAGCAGTCCCCAGGGGGGATGGGGAGGCTACACCTTC
TRBJ2-7,few,12,TRBV5-1,TRBD1,CASSRTGGEQYF,TGCGCCAGCAGCAGGACAGGCGGCGAGCAGTACTTC
TRBJ1-1,.,16,TRBV4-3,.,CASSQATGTMNTEAFF,TGCGCCAGCAGCCAAGCGACCGGGACTATGAACACTGAAGCTTTCTTT
TRBJ1-1,.,13,TRBV27,.,CASSTKRGGEAFF,TGTGCCAGCAGTACTAAGAGGGGTGGTGAAGCTTTCTTT
TRBJ1-1,.,12,TRBV7-9,.,CASSLGWTEAFF,TGTGCCAGCAGCCTTGGGTGGACTGAAGCTTTCTTT
TRBJ2-5,few,16,TRBV19,TRBD2,CASSPSYDSGVETQYF,TGTGCCAGTAGTCCCTCGTATGATAGCGGGGTTGAGACCCAGTACTTC
TRBJ2-6,once,14,TRBV4-1,TRBD1,CASSPSTGLDVLTF,TGCGCCAGCAGCCCTTCGACAGGGTTGGACGTCCTGACTTTC
TRBJ2-7,.,14,TRBV5-1,.,CASSLTDPSYEQYF,TGCGCCAGCAGCTTGACCGATCCCTCCTACGAGCAGTACTTC
TRBJ1-5,.,16,TRBV2,.,CASSPRTGGSNQPQHF,TGTGCCAGCAGTCCCCGGACTGGGGGCAGCAATCAGCCCCAGCATTTT
TRBJ1-2,once,14,TRBV5-4,TRBD1,CASSRDSFDYGYTF,TGTGCCAGCAGCAGGGACAGCTTTGACTATGGCTACACCTTC
TRBJ2-7,.,12,TRBV18,.,CASSPGRSEQYF,TGTGCCAGCTCACCAGGGAGGTCCGAGCAGTACTTC
TRBJ1-1,.,14,TRBV29-1,.,CSVPSGVPGTEAFF,TGCAGCGTCCCTAGTGGGGTGCCAGGGACTGAAGCTTTCTTT
TRBJ2-5,.,13,TRBV5-4,TRBD2,CASSRAGRETQYF,TGTGCCAGCAGCCGAGCGGGGAGGGAGACCCAGTACTTC
TRBJ1-1,.,13,TRBV2,.,CASSERRALEAFF,TGTGCCAGCAGTGAAAGAAGGGCATTAGAAGCTTTCTTT
TRBJ1-4,once,13,TRBV7-9,TRBD1,CASVGQGVEKLFF,TGTGCCAGCGTGGGACAGGGAGTTGAAAAACTGTTTTTT
TRBJ1-2,.,14,TRBV27,TRBD1,CASSSGQGTYGYTF,TGTGCCAGCAGTTCGGGACAGGGGACCTATGGCTACACCTTC
TRBJ1-5,.,15,TRBV27,TRBD1,CASSLTGQGFKPQHF,TGTGCCAGCAGTTTAACGGGACAGGGTTTTAAGCCCCAGCATTTT
TRBJ2-7,.,17,TRBV5-1,TRBD2,CASSGGLADQPPYEQYF,TGCGCCAGCAGCGGGGGACTAGCGGACCAACCTCCCTACGAGCAGTACTTC
TRBJ2-1,.,16,TRBV11-2,TRBD1,CASSPRTGGSYNEQFF,TGTGCCAGCAGCCCACGGACAGGGGGCTCCTACAATGAGCAGTTCTTC
TRBJ2-3,few,15,TRBV7-6,.,CASSLGTDYPDTQYF,TGTGCCAGCAGCTTAGGGACAGATTACCCAGATACGCAGTATTTT
TRBJ1-2,once,14,TRBV18,.,CASSPVSDSYGYTF,TGTGCCAGCTCACCGGTAAGCGACAGCTATGGCTACACCTTC
TRBJ2-7,.,16,TRBV4-3,.,CASSQDKAWTPYEQYF,TGCGCCAGCAGCCAAGATAAGGCTTGGACCCCCTACGAGCAGTACTTC
TRBJ1-1,.,14,TRBV11-2,.,CASSLDGSNTEAFF,TGTGCCAGCAGCTTAGACGGTTCGAACACTGAAGCTTTCTTT
TRBJ1-2,.,15,TRBV19,TRBD1,CASSSLGDRVHGYTF,TGTGCCAGTAGTTCCCTCGGGGACAGGGTCCATGGCTACACCTTC
TRBJ1-1,.,15,TRBV5-4,.,CASRTGGGQDTEAFF,TGTGCCAGCAGGACGGGGGGGGGCCAGGACACTGAAGCTTTCTTT
TRBJ1-5,few,14,TRBV7-9,TRBD1,CASSFGQGDQPQHF,TGTGCCAGCAGCTTCGGACAGGGAGATCAGCCCCAGCATTTT
TRBJ2-1,.,12,TRBV2,TRBD1,CASRGDRGGQFF,TGTGCCAGCAGGGGTGACAGGGGGGGGCAGTTCTTC
TRBJ2-6,.,13,TRBV2,.,CASSRGRPHVLTF,TGTGCCAGCAGCCGGGGCCGGCCGCACGTCCTGACTTTC
TRBJ2-7,.,16,TRBV5-4,TRBD2,CASSLGGGTSSHEQYF,TGTGCCAGCAGCTTGGGTGGTGGGACTAGTTCCCACGAGCAGTACTTC
TRBJ1-5,.,13,TRBV30,.,CAWSQDSNQPQHF,TGTGCCTGGAGTCAAGATAGCAATCAGCCCCAGCATTTT
TRBJ2-6,.,14,TRBV14,.,CASSHSSGANVLTF,TGTGCCAGCAGCCACTCTTCCGGGGCCAACGTCCTGACTTTC
TRBJ2-2,.,15,TRBV4-3,.,CASSQDYGNTGELFF,TGCGCCAGCAGCCAAGATTACGGGAACACCGGGGAGCTGTTTTTT
TRBJ2-7,.,14,TRBV6-5,.,CASSTGNLWDEQYF,TGTGCCAGCAGTACAGGTAACCTCTGGGACGAGCAGTACTTC
TRBJ2-7,.,14,TRBV7-2,TRBD1,CASSARTGSYEQYF,TGTGCCAGCAGCGCTCGGACAGGCTCCTACGAGCAGTACTTC
TRBJ2-3,.,14,TRBV2,TRBD2,CASNAGVRTDTQYF,TGTGCCAGCAACGCGGGGGTGCGCACAGATACGCAGTATTTT
TRBJ1-3,medium-sized,13,TRBV30,.,CAWTQGVGNTIYF,TGTGCCTGGACACAGGGAGTCGGAAACACCATATATTTT
TRBJ2-7,.,18,TRBV6-4,.,CASSDSNPTWGKNYEQYF,TGTGCCAGCAGTGACTCGAATCCGACGTGGGGAAAGAACTACGAGCAGTACTTC
TRBJ2-5,.,15,TRBV11-2,TRBD1,CASSLDATGGLDQYF,TGTGCCAGCAGCTTAGATGCAACAGGGGGGTTAGACCAGTACTTC
TRBJ1-4,.,14,TRBV29-1,.,CSAYNSATNEKLFF,TGCAGCGCTTATAACAGTGCAACTAATGAAAAACTGTTTTTT
TRBJ2-3,.,16,TRBV11-1,.,CASSWGGQLGTDTQYF,TGTGCCAGCAGCTGGGGGGGACAGCTTGGCACAGATACGCAGTATTTT
TRBJ2-7,.,12,TRBV6-6,.,CASSQGGGFQYF,TGTGCCAGCAGCCAAGGAGGGGGCTTCCAGTACTTC
TRBJ1-2,.,11,TRBV20-1,.,CSTRRGEGYTF,TGCAGTACGCGGCGGGGGGAGGGCTACACCTTC
TRBJ2-2,.,13,TRBV7-9,.,CASSFENTGELFF,TGTGCCAGCAGCTTCGAGAACACCGGGGAGCTGTTTTTT
TRBJ2-7,.,15,TRBV10-3,TRBD2,CAISDYSGGSYEQYF,TGTGCCATCAGTGACTATAGCGGGGGTAGCTACGAGCAGTACTTC
TRBJ1-5,.,15,TRBV19,.,CASSIIQAYNQPQHF,TGTGCCAGTAGTATTATACAGGCTTACAATCAGCCCCAGCATTTT
TRBJ1-2,.,11,TRBV6-1,.,CATRWNYGYTF,TGTGCTACGCGCTGGAACTATGGCTACACCTTC